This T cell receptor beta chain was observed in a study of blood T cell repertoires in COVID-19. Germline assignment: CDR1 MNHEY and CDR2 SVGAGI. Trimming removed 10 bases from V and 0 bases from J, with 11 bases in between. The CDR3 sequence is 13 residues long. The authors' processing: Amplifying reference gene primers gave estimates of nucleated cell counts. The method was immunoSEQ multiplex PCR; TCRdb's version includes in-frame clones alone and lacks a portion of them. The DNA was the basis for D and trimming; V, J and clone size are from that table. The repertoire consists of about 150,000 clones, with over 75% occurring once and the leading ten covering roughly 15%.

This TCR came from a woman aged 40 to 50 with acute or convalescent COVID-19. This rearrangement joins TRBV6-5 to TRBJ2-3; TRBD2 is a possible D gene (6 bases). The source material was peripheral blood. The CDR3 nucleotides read TGTGCCACCTGGGAGGCTAGCACAGATACGCAGTATTTT. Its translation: CATWEASTDTQYF.